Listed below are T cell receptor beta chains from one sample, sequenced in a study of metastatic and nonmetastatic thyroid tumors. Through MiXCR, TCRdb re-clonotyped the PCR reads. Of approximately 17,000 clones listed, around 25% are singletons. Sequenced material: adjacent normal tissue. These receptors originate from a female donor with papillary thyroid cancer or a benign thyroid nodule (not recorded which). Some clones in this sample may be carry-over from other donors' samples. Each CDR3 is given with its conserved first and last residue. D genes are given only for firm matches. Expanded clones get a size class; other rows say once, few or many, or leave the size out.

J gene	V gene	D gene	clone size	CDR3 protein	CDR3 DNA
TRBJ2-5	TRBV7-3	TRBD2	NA	CASSLTSRAGGGETQYF	TGTGCCAGCAGCTTAACATCCAGAGCGGGAGGAGGGGAGACCCAGTACTTC
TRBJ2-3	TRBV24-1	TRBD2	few	CATSATSGSRTDTQYF	TGTGCCACCAGTGCGACTAGCGGGAGCCGGACAGATACGCAGTATTTT
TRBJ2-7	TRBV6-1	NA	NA	CASSFQEVGYYEQYF	TGTGCCAGCAGTTTTCAGGAGGTGGGGTACTACGAGCAGTACTTC
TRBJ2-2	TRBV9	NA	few	CASSVVFGETGELFF	TGTGCCAGCAGCGTAGTATTCGGGGAAACCGGGGAGCTGTTTTTT
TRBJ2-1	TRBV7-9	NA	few	CASSLASNEQFF	TGTGCCAGCAGCTTAGCTAGCAATGAGCAGTTCTTC
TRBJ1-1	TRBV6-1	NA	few	CASSEGENTEAFF	TGTGCCAGCAGTGAAGGGGAAAACACTGAAGCTTTCTTT
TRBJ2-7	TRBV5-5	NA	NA	CASSYRVSYEQYF	TGTGCCAGCAGCTACAGGGTCTCCTACGAGCAGTACTTC
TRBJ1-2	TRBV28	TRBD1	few	CASSLTGNGYTF	TGTGCCAGCAGTTTGACAGGGAACGGCTACACCTTC
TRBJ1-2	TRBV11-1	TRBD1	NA	CASSDPGQPSDYGYTF	TGTGCCAGCAGCGACCCGGGACAGCCGTCTGACTATGGCTACACCTTC
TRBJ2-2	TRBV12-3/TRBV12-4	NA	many	CASSLQGNTGELFF	TGTGCCAGCAGTTTACAGGGGAACACCGGGGAGCTGTTTTTT
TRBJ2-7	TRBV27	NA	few	CASNQLGSYEQYF	TGTGCCAGCAACCAGCTAGGGTCCTACGAGCAGTACTTC
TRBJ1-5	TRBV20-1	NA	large	CSAKTADHNQPQHF	TGCAGTGCTAAGACAGCAGATCACAATCAGCCCCAGCATTTT
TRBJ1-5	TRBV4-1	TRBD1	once	CASSRDRVRNQPQHF	TGCGCCAGCAGCCGGGACAGGGTCCGAAATCAGCCCCAGCATTTT
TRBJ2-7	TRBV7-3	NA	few	CASSLAGTAEQYF	TGTGCCAGCAGCTTAGCCGGGACTGCCGAGCAGTACTTC
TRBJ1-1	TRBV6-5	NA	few	CASSYSTPWDTEAFF	TGTGCCAGCAGTTACTCGACTCCGTGGGACACTGAAGCTTTCTTT
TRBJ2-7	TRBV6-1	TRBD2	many	CASSPTGGSYEQYF	TGTGCCAGCAGTCCCACCGGCGGGAGTTACGAGCAGTACTTC
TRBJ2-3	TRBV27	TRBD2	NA	CASSTGGDYFTDTQYF	TGTGCCAGCAGTACTGGGGGGGACTACTTCACAGATACGCAGTATTTT
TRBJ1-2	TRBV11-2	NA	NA	CASSLSFGTIEGYTF	TGTGCCAGCAGCTTAAGTTTCGGGACAATAGAGGGCTACACCTTC
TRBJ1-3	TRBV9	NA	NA	CASSADRNSGNTIYF	TGTGCCAGCAGTGCGGACCGAAACTCTGGAAACACCATATATTTT
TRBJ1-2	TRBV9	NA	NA	CASSVVPGQNYGYTF	TGTGCCAGCAGCGTAGTCCCGGGTCAGAACTATGGCTACACCTTC
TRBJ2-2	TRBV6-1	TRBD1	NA	CASTKGDRGPAGELFF	TGTGCCAGCACCAAAGGGGACAGGGGGCCGGCCGGGGAGCTGTTTTTT
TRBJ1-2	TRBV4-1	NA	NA	CASSQRYQGRDGYTF	TGCGCCAGCAGCCAAAGGTATCAGGGGCGGGATGGCTACACCTTC
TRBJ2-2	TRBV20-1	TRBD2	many	CSASTSGTGELFF	TGCAGTGCGTCGACTAGCGGGACCGGGGAGCTGTTTTTT
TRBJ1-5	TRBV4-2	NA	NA	CASSQGGGPQHF	TGTGCCAGCAGCCAAGGTGGCGGGCCCCAGCATTTT
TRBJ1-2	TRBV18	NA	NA	CASSPQGNYGYTF	TGTGCCAGCTCACCACAGGGGAACTATGGCTACACCTTC
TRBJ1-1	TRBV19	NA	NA	CASSRDWNTEAFF	TGTGCCAGTAGTAGGGACTGGAACACTGAAGCTTTCTTT
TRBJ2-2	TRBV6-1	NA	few	CASSESVGIGELFF	TGTGCCAGCAGTGAATCCGTGGGGATCGGGGAGCTGTTTTTT
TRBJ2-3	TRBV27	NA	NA	CASSLFRQRRGYTQYF	TGTGCCAGCAGTTTATTTAGGCAGCGGAGGGGGTATACGCAGTATTTT
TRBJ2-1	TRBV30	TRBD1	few	CAWSDDRDEQFF	TGTGCCTGGAGCGATGACAGGGATGAGCAGTTCTTC
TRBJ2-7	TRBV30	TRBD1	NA	CAWSAGQGSYEQYF	TGTGCCTGGAGTGCGGGACAGGGTTCCTACGAGCAGTACTTC
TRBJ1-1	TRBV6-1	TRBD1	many	CASSFGQGMGTEAFF	TGTGCCAGCAGTTTCGGACAGGGGATGGGAACTGAAGCTTTCTTT
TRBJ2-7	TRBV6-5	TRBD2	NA	CASKDPGGARQKGYSYEQYF	TGTGCCAGCAAGGACCCGGGGGGGGCTCGTCAGAAAGGGTACTCCTACGAGCAGTACTTC
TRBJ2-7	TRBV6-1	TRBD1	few	CASILDRGHIEQYF	TGTGCCAGCATCCTAGACAGGGGCCATATCGAGCAGTACTTC
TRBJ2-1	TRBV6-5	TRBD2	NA	CASTSGGTSGLNEQFF	TGTGCCAGCACTTCGGGAGGGACTAGCGGGTTAAATGAGCAGTTCTTC
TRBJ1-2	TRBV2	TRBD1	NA	CASSVQGGYGYTF	TGTGCCAGCAGTGTTCAGGGGGGCTATGGCTACACCTTC
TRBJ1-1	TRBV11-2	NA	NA	CASSLNMGVATEAFF	TGTGCCAGCAGCTTAAATATGGGGGTGGCCACTGAAGCTTTCTTT
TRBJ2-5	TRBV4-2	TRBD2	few	CASSQEIAAGGQTQYF	TGTGCCAGCAGCCAAGAAATAGCAGCGGGAGGCCAGACCCAGTACTTC
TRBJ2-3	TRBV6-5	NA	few	CASSYRGADTQYF	TGTGCCAGCAGTTACCGTGGCGCAGATACGCAGTATTTT
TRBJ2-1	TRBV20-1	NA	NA	CSAAGAGAEAQFF	TGTAGTGCCGCCGGGGCAGGGGCCGAGGCACAGTTCTTC
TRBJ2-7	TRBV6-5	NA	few	CASSYSGGRSYEQYF	TGTGCCAGCAGTTACTCAGGGGGAAGGTCCTACGAGCAGTACTTC
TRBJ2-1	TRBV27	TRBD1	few	CASTHRTGGNEQFF	TGTGCCAGTACACATAGGACAGGGGGGAATGAGCAGTTCTTC
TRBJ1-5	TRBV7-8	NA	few	CASSLARAGNQPQHF	TGTGCCAGCAGCTTAGCTCGGGCGGGGAATCAGCCCCAGCATTTT
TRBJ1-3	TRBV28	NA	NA	CASSNNTIYF	TGTGCCAGCAGCAATAACACCATATATTTT